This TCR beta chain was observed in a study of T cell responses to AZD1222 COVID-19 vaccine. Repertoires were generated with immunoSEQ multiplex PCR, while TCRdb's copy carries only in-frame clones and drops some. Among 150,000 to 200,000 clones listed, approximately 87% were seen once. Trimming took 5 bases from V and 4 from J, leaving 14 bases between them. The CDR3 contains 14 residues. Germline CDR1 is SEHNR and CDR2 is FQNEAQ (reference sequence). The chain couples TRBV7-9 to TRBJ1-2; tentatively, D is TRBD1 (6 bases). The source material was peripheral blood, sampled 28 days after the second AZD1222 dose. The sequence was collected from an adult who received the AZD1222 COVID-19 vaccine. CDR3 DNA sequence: TGTGCCAGCAGCCAGGACAGTAATGCCTATGGCTACACCTTC. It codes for CASSQDSNAYGYTF.